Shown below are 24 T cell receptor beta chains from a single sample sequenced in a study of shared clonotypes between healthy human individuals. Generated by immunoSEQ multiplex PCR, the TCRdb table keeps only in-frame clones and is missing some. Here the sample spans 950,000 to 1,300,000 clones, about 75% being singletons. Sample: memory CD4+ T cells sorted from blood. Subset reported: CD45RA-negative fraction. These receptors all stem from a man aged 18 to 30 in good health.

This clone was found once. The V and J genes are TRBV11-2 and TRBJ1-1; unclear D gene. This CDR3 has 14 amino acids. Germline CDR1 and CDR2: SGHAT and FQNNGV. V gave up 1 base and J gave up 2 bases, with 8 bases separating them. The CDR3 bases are TGTGCCAGCAGCTTAGGGCCAGCTAACACTGAAGCTTTCTTT. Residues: CASSLGPANTEAFF.

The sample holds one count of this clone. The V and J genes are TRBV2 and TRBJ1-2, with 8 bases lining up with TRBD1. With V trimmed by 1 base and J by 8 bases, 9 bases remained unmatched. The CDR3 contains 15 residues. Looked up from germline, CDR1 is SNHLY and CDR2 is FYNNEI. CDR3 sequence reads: CASSEETGELEGYTF. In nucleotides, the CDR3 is TGTGCCAGCAGTGAAGAGACAGGGGAGTTAGAGGGCTACACCTTC.

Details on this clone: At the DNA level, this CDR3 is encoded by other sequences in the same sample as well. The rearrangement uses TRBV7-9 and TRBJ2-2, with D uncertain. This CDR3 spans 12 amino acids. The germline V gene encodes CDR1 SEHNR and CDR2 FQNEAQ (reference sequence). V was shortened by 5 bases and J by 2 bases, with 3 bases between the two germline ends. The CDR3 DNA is TGTGCCAGCAGCCCTAACACCGGGGAGCTGTTTTTT. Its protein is CASSPNTGELFF.

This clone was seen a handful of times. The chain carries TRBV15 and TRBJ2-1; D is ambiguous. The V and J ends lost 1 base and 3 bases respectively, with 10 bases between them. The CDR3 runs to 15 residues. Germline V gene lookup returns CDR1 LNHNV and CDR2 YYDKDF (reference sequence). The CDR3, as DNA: TGTGCCACCAGCAGAGCTGGGGAATACTACAATGAGCAGTTCTTC. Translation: CATSRAGEYYNEQFF.

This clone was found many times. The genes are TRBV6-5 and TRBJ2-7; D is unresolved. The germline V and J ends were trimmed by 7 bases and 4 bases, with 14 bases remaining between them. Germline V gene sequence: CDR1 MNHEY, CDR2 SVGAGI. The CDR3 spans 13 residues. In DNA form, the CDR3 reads TGTGCCAGCACACAATCGGCCTCTTACGAGCAGTACTTC. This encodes CASTQSASYEQYF.

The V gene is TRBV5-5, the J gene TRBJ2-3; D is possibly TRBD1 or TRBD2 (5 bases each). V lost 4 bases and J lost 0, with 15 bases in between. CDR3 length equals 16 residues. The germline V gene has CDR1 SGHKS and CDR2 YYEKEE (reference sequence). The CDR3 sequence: CASSPGHSSSTDTQYF. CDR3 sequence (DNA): TGTGCCAGCAGCCCGGGGCACTCGTCTAGCACAGATACGCAGTATTTT.

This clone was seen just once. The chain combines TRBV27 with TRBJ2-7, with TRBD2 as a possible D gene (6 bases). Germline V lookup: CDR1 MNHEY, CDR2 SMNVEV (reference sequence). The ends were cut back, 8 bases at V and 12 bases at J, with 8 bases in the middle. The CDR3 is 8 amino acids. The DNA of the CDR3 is TGTGCCAGCCGGAGGGGGTACTTC. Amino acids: CASRRGYF.

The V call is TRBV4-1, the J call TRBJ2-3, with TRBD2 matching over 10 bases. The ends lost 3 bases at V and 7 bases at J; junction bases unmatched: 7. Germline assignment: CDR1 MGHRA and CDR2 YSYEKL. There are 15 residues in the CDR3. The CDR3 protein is CASSQPTSGQHTQYF. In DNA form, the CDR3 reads TGCGCCAGCAGCCAGCCGACTAGCGGGCAACATACGCAGTATTTT.

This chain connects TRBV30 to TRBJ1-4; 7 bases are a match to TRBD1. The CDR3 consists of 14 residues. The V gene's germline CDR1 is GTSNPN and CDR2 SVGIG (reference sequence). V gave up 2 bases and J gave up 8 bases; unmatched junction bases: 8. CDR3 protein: CAWSPDRSGEKLFF. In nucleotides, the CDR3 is TGTGCCTGGAGTCCGGACAGGTCTGGGGAAAAACTGTTTTTT.

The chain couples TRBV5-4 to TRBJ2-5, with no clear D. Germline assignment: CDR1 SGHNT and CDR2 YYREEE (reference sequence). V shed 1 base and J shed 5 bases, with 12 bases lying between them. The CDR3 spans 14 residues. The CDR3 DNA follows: TGTGCCAGCAGCTTGCCACAGACTGCCGAGACCCAGTACTTC. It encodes CASSLPQTAETQYF.

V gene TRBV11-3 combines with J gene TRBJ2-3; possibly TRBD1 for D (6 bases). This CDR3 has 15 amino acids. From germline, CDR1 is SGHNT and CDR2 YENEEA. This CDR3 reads CLPGQIACPTDTQYF. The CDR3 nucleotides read TGTCTCCCGGGACAAATAGCCTGCCCCACAGATACGCAGTATTTT.

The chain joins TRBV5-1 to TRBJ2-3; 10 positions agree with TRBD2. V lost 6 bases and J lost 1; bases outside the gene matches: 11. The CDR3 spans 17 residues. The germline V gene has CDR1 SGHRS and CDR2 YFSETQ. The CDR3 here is CASTSGPSGGGTDTQYF. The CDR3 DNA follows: TGCGCCAGCACCTCCGGTCCTAGCGGGGGCGGCACAGATACGCAGTATTTT.

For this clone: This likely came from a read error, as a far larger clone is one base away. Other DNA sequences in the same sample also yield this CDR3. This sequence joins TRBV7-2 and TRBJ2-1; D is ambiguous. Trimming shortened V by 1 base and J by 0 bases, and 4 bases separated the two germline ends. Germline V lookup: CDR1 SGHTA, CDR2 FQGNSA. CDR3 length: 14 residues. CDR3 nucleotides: TGTGCCAGCAGCTTAGTGAGCTCCTACAATGAGCAGTTCTTC. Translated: CASSLVSSYNEQFF. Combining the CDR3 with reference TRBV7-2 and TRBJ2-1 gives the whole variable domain GAGVSQSPSNKVTEKGKDVELRCDPISGHTALYWYRQSLGQGLEFLIYFQGNSAPDKSGLPSDRFSAERTGGSVSTLTIQRTQQEDSAVYLCASSLVSSYNEQFFGPGTRLTVL.

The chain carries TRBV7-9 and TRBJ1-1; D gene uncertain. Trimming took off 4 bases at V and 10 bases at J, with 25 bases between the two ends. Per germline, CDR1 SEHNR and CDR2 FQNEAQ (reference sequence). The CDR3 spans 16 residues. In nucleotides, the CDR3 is TGTGCCAGCAGCTATTCCGGACGGCCCGGCTCTGATTTAGCTTTCTTT. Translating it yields CASSYSGRPGSDLAFF.

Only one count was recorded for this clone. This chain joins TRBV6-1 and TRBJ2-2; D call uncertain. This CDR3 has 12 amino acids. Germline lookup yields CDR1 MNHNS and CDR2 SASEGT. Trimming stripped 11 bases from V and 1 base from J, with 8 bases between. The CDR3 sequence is CAARLNTGELFF. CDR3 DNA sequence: TGTGCCGCCCGGCTGAACACCGGGGAGCTGTTTTTT.

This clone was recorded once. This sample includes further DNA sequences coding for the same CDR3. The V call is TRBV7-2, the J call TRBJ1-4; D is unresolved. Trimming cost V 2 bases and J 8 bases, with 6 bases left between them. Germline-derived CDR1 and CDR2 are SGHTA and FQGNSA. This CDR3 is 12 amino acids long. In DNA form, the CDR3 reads TGTGCCAGCAGCTTATCGGGAGAAAAACTGTTTTTT. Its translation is CASSLSGEKLFF.

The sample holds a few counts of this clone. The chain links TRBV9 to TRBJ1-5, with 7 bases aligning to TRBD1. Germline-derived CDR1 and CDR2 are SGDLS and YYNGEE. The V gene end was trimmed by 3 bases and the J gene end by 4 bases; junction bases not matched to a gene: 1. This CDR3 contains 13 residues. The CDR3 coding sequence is TGTGCCAGCAGCGCAGGGGGTAATCAGCCCCAGCATTTT. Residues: CASSAGGNQPQHF. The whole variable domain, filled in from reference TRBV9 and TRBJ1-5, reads DSGVTQTPKHLITATGQRVTLRCSPRSGDLSVYWYQQSLDQGLQFLIQYYNGEERAKGNILERFSAQQFPDLHSELNLSSLELGDSALYFCASSAGGNQPQHFGDGTRLSIL.

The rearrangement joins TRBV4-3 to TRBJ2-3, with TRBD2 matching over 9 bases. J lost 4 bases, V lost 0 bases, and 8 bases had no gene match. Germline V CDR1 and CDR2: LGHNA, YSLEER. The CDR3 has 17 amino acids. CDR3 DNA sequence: TGCGCCAGCAGCCAAGATGGAGCGGGAGGTGGAGCAGATACGCAGTATTTT. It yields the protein CASSQDGAGGGADTQYF.

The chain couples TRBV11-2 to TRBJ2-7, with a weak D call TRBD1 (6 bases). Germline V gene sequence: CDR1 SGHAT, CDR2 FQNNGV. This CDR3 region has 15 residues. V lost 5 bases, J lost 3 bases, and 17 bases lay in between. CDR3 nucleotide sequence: TGTGCCAGCAGCCAAGGGACAACCCAATACTACGAGCAGTACTTC. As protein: CASSQGTTQYYEQYF.

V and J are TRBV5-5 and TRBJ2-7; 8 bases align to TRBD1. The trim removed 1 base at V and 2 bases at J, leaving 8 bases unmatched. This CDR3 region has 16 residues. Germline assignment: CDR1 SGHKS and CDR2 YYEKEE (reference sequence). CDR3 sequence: CASSLHGQGGTYEQYF. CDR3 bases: TGTGCCAGCAGCTTGCACGGACAGGGAGGAACCTACGAGCAGTACTTC.

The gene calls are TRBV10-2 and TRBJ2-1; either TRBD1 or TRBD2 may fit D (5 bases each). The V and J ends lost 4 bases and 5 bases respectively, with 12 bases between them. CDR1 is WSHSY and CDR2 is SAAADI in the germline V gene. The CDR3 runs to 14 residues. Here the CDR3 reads CASSGGGPNNEQFF. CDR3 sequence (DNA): TGCGCCAGCAGTGGTGGGGGTCCTAACAATGAGCAGTTCTTC.

The CDR3 DNA reads TGTGCCAGCAGTGGCCCACTAGCGGGAGGGGGCAATGAGCAGTTCTTC. It codes for CASSGPLAGGGNEQFF. This chain links TRBV2 with TRBJ2-1; 13 bases are a match to TRBD2. The CDR3 runs 16 residues. CDR1 and CDR2 from the germline V gene are SNHLY and FYNNEI. V gave up 4 bases and J gave up 6 bases; unmatched junction bases: 6.

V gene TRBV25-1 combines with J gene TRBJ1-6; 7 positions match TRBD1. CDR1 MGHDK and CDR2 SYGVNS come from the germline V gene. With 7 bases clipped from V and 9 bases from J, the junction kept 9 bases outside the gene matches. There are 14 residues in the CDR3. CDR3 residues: CASTQGGGRSPLHF. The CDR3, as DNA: TGTGCCAGCACCCAGGGGGGAGGGCGTTCACCCCTCCACTTT.

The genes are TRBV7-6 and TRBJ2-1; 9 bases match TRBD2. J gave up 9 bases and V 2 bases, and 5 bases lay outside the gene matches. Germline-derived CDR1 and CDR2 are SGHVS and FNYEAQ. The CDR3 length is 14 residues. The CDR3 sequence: CASSLFLAGSEQFF. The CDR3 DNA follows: TGTGCCAGCAGCTTATTTCTAGCGGGGAGTGAGCAGTTCTTC.